The 15 T cell receptor beta chains presented below share a single source sample, sequenced in a study of T cell repertoires in cytomegalovirus infection. TCRdb redid the calling of the reads with MiXCR, one entry per CDR3 protein. The sample yields 370,000 or so distinct CDR3 sequences, about a third seen once. These TCRs' antigens remain unknown. This material consisted of cultured PBMCs, taken from culture after CMV antigen stimulation. All receptors come from a human donor in good health (CMV status not recorded). Some clones in this sample may be carry-over from other donors' samples.

This clonotype was seen a handful of times. The chain joins TRBV7-2 to TRBJ1-4; D gene unclear. The CDR3 covers 15 residues. The V gene lost 1 base and the J gene lost 6 bases, with 12 bases spanning the gap. From germline, CDR1 is SGHTA and CDR2 FQGNSA. DNA for the CDR3: TGTGCCAGCAGCTTAGGGGTCTTGGGAGATGAAAAACTGTTTTTT. Protein: CASSLGVLGDEKLFF.

The sample holds many counts of this clonotype. This chain connects TRBV7-2 to TRBJ2-3, with TRBD2 matching 9 bases. J was trimmed by 8 bases and V by 6 bases; bases with no gene match: 15. In germline, CDR1 is SGHTA, CDR2 FQGNSA. This CDR3 spans 16 amino acids. CDR3 nucleotides: TGTGCCAGCAGTCCAACCGGGACTAGCCTCCCGAGTACGCAGTATTTT. This sequence encodes CASSPTGTSLPSTQYF.

In this sample, this clonotype turned up a few times. CDR3 residues: CASSIEDGYEQYV. The CDR3 coding sequence is TGTGCCAGTAGTATTGAAGACGGCTACGAGCAGTACGTC. J is TRBJ2-7 and V is TRBV19; no clear D. The CDR3 contains 13 residues. V was pared by 3 bases and J by 3 bases, with 9 bases between. Germline V lookup: CDR1 LNHDA, CDR2 SQIVND (reference sequence).

The V gene is TRBV7-2, the J gene TRBJ2-1; TRBD1 might be the D (6 bases). This CDR3 is built from 16 residues. V was trimmed by 4 bases and J by 9 bases, leaving 22 bases between them. Looked up from germline, CDR1 is SGHTA and CDR2 is FQGNSA. Here the CDR3 DNA reads TGTGCCAGCAGCTCCAGGGGCCGACAGGCGAACGTTGAGCAGTTCTTC. This encodes CASSSRGRQANVEQFF.

This clonotype is a singleton in its sample. A junction end diverges from the germline sequence, so it may reflect a read error. This sequence joins TRBV12-3 or TRBV12-4 and TRBJ2-4; D perhaps matches TRBD1 (5 bases). The CDR3 runs to 13 residues. The CDR3 nucleotides are TGTGCCAGCAGTTGGGGCAGGGTAGGAATTCAGTGCTTC. Encoded protein: CASSWGRVGIQCF.

This chain connects TRBV24-1 to TRBJ2-1; tentatively, D is TRBD2 (6 bases). V lost 9 bases to trimming and J lost 7 bases, with 21 bases between them. This CDR3 has 15 residues. The germline gives CDR1 KGHDR, CDR2 SFDVKD. The CDR3 reads CATGTPGVSGNEQFF. The CDR3 nucleotides read TGTGCCACCGGGACCCCGGGGGTTAGCGGAAATGAGCAGTTCTTC.

Ten or more counts support this clonotype. The chain couples TRBV6-1 to TRBJ1-3; the match to TRBD1 covers 7 bases. J lost 0 bases, V lost 6 bases, and 2 bases had no gene match. The germline V gene encodes CDR1 MNHNS and CDR2 SASEGT. This CDR3 is 14 amino acids long. CDR3 bases: TGTGCCAGCAGGGGACAGAACTCTGGAAACACCATATATTTT. Translated, it gives CASRGQNSGNTIYF.

This clonotype has a count of ten or more. This chain joins TRBV7-2 and TRBJ1-1, with D hard to call. Germline V gene lookup returns CDR1 SGHTA and CDR2 FQGNSA. The CDR3 extends over 13 amino acids. Trimming removed 5 bases at V and 11 bases at J, with 18 bases between. CDR3 amino acids: CASSLQFGTEAFF. CDR3 sequence (DNA): TGTGCCAGCAGCCTCCAGTTTGGTACCGAGGCTTTCTTT.

The rearrangement links TRBV6-2 or TRBV6-3 to TRBJ1-1; D not certain. V gave up 0 bases and J gave up 3 bases, with 2 bases separating them. Germline-derived CDR1 and CDR2 are MNHEY and SVGEGT. The CDR3 spans 12 residues. This chain's CDR3 is CASSYSHTEAFF. DNA of the CDR3: TGTGCCAGCAGTTACTCGCACACTGAAGCTTTCTTT.

This chain uses TRBV4-3 with TRBJ2-3; D is undetermined. The V gene's germline CDR1 is LGHNA and CDR2 YSLEER. V was pared by 2 bases and J by 6 bases, with 9 bases between. The CDR3 is 13 amino acids. CDR3 in DNA: TGCGCCAGCAGCCAACTTATATTGGATACGCAGTATTTT. This codes for CASSQLILDTQYF.

This rearrangement joins TRBV20-1 to TRBJ2-1; 11 bases are shared with TRBD2. This CDR3 is 15 amino acids long. V was pared by 0 bases and J by 9 bases, with 7 bases of the junction left unmatched. Per the germline V gene, CDR1 is DFQATT and CDR2 is SNEGSKA (reference sequence). The CDR3 loop is CSARDLTSGSTEQFF. CDR3 nucleotide sequence: TGCAGTGCTAGAGATCTAACTAGCGGGAGTACTGAGCAGTTCTTC.

This sequence joins TRBV7-8 and TRBJ1-2, with D uncertain. The CDR3 covers 13 residues. Germline CDR1 reads SGHVS; CDR2 reads FQNEAQ. V gave up 5 bases and J gave up 3 bases, with 10 bases separating them. The CDR3 spells CASSLLEDYGYTF. CDR3 bases: TGTGCCAGCAGCCTTCTAGAGGACTATGGCTACACCTTC.

With respect to this clonotype: This could be a read error, since a much larger clone is one nucleotide away. V gene TRBV7-6 combines with J gene TRBJ2-2; possibly TRBD1 for D (6 bases). This CDR3 has 13 amino acids. Germline loops: CDR1 SGHVS, CDR2 FNYEAQ. The CDR3 DNA sequence: TGTGTCAGCGGACAGCTAAACACCGGGGAGCTGTTTTTT. Translating gives CVSGQLNTGELFF.

V gene TRBV10-3 combines with J gene TRBJ2-1, with D tentatively TRBD2 (5 bases). CDR3 length: 15 amino acids. V was shortened by 4 bases and J by 8 bases, with 18 bases between the two germline ends. Germline CDR1 is ENHRY and CDR2 is SYGVKD. Here the CDR3 DNA reads TGTGCCATCAGTGTGGCTAGCCCCGTTTCAGATGAGCAGTTCTTC. The encoded protein is CAISVASPVSDEQFF.

This clonotype was observed a few times. This chain connects TRBV6-5 to TRBJ2-5, with 8 bases identical to TRBD1. The germline CDR1 and CDR2 sequences are MNHEY and SVGAGI. The length of the CDR3 is 17 residues. J lost 4 bases, V lost 10 bases, and 20 bases had no gene match. As DNA, the CDR3 is TGTGCCACAAGACAGGGGTTAAGAAGAGGACGGGTAGAGACCCAGTACTTC. This sequence encodes CATRQGLRRGRVETQYF.